This TCR beta chain was documented in a study of siplizumab effects on memory and regulatory T cells. Notes on the study in general: Naive T cells were seemingly more diverse than memory cells, and major contributions to the alloresponse seemed to be made by them. The mean Treg-derived percentage of mappable alloreactive CD4+ clones was roughly 69% with siplizumab compared with 25% to 30% in controls. A minor fraction of alloreactive clones, and no more, mapped to unstimulated subsets. Alloreactive sequences tracing back to unstimulated CD4+ memory cells fell significantly with siplizumab.

Turning to this clone: Its antigen is not known.

Libraries were prepared by immunoSEQ multiplex PCR; TCRdb keeps only in-frame clonotypes and omits some of them. The table records 60,000 or so clones, 90% to 95% of them present only once. The germline gives CDR1 SEHNR, CDR2 FQNEAQ (reference sequence). The CDR3 has 16 amino acids. J lost 6 bases, V lost 1 base, and 6 bases had no gene match. This receptor was identified in a human donor in good health. The sample taken for sequencing was CD8+ T cells sorted from blood. The genes are TRBV7-9 and TRBJ2-3; 11 positions agree with TRBD2. The CDR3 spells CASSLGTSGSSDTQYF. Here the CDR3 DNA reads TGTGCCAGCAGCTTAGGAACTAGCGGGAGCAGCGATACGCAGTATTTT. The whole variable domain, remainder taken from reference TRBV7-9 and TRBJ2-3, is DTGVSQNPRHKITKRGQNVTFRCDPISEHNRLYWYRQTLGQGPEFLTYFQNEAQLEKSRLLSDRFSAERPKGSFSTLEIQRTEQGDSAMYLCASSLGTSGSSDTQYFGPGTRLTVL.